This entry concerns a single T cell receptor (beta chain). Its antigen is not identified. This specimen belongs to a study of cytomegalovirus exposure and HLA in healthy donors. Study information: In terms of ancestry, the Caucasian-associated cluster contained about four fifths of the roughly 400 genotyped donors.

Per germline, CDR1 LNHNV and CDR2 YYDKDF (reference sequence). Losses at the gene ends were 0 bases for V and 1 base for J; bases not matched to a gene: 10. This CDR3 contains 19 residues. Study-wide points: Whilst most TCR sequences proved rare, a subset of public TCRs occurred across many donors. A prior analysis recorded that most TCR beta V segments were productive about 87% or about 30% of the time.

Use of 60 Vbeta and 13 Jbeta primers characterized the PCR. TCRdb's copy holds only in-frame clones and misses some; the assay was immunoSEQ multiplex PCR. The sample lists 95,000 to 150,000 clones, 75% to 90% seen once, with 2.1% in the top ten. The sequence was obtained from a man under 40 in good health and CMV-seronegative. V and J are TRBV15 and TRBJ2-5, with 11 bases identical to TRBD2. The material sequenced was PBMCs. Here the CDR3 DNA reads TGTGCCACCAGCAGAGATCGGGTGCGCCTAGCGGGGGGCCAAGAGACCCAGTACTTC. Residues: CATSRDRVRLAGGQETQYF. Variable domain in full (rest from reference TRBV15 and TRBJ2-5): DAMVIQNPRYQVTQFGKPVTLSCSQTLNHNVMYWYQQKSSQAPKLLFHYYDKDFNNEADTPDNFQSRRPNTSFCFLDIRSPGLGDTAMYLCATSRDRVRLAGGQETQYFGPGTRLLVL.